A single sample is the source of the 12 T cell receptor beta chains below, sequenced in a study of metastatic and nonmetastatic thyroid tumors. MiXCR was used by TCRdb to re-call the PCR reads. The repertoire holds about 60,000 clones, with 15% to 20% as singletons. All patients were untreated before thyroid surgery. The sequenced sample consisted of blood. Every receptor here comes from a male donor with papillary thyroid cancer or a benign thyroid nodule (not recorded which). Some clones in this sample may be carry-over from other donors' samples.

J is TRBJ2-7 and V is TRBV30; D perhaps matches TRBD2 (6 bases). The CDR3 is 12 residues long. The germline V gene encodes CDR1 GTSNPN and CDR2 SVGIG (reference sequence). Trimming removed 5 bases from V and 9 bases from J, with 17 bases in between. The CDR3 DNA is TGTGCCTGGGGCAGGAGGGCTCTCGGGCAGTACTTC. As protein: CAWGRRALGQYF.

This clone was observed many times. The CDR3 nucleotides read TGTGCCAGCAGCTTAACGGTCGGACAGGGAACCTACGAGCAGTACTTC. Translation: CASSLTVGQGTYEQYF. This rearrangement joins TRBV7-6 to TRBJ2-7; 8 bases align to TRBD1. Germline trimming cut 2 bases from V and 2 bases from J; bases unmatched to any gene: 8. The length of the CDR3 is 16 residues. Germline CDR1 is SGHVS and CDR2 is FNYEAQ.

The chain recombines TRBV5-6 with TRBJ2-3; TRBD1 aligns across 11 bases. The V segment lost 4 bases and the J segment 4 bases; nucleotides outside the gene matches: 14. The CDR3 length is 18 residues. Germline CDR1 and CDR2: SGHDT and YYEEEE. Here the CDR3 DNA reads TGTGCCAGCAGCGCCGGGACAGGGGGGGCCGGTAGCCCAGATACGCAGTATTTT. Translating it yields CASSAGTGGAGSPDTQYF.

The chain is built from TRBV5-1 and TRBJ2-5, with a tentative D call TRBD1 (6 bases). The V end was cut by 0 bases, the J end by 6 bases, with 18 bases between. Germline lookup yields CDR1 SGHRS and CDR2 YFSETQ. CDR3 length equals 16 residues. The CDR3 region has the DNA TGCGCCAGCAGCTTGGCAGCGTGGGGGCCTAGGAAGACCCAGTACTTC. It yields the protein CASSLAAWGPRKTQYF.

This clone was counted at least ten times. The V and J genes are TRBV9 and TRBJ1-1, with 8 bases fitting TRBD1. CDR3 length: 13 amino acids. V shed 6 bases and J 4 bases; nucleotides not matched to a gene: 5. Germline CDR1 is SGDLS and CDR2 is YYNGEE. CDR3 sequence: CASTGQGVTEAFF. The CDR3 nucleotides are TGTGCCAGCACAGGACAGGGTGTCACTGAAGCTTTCTTT.

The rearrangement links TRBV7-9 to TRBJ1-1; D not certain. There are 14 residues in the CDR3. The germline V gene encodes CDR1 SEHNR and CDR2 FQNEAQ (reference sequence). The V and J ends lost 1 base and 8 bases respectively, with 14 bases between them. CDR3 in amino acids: CASSLVPGWVEAFF. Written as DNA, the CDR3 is TGTGCCAGCAGCTTAGTCCCGGGGTGGGTCGAAGCTTTCTTT.

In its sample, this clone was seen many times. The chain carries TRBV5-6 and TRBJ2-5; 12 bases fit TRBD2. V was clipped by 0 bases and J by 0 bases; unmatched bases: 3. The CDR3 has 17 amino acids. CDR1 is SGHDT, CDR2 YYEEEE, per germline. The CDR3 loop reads CASSLGLAGVYQETQYF. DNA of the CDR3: TGTGCCAGCAGCTTGGGACTAGCGGGAGTGTACCAAGAGACCCAGTACTTC.

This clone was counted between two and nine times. The CDR3 coding sequence is TGTGCCAGCGAGGGGAGAATGGCCTTTGGGCAGTATTTT. Protein: CASEGRMAFGQYF. The rearrangement joins TRBV2 to TRBJ2-3; D may be TRBD1 or TRBD2 (5 bases each). Germline CDR1 reads SNHLY; CDR2 reads FYNNEI. The ends were cut back, 8 bases at V and 11 bases at J, with 20 bases in the middle. CDR3 length: 13 amino acids.

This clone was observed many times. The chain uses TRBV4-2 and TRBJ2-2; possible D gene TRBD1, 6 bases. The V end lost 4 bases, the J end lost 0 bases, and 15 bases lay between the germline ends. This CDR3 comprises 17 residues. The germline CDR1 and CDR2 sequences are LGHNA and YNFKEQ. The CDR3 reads CASSPLLGGPNTGELFF. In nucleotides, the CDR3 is TGTGCCAGCAGCCCTCTCCTAGGGGGACCGAACACCGGGGAGCTGTTTTTT.

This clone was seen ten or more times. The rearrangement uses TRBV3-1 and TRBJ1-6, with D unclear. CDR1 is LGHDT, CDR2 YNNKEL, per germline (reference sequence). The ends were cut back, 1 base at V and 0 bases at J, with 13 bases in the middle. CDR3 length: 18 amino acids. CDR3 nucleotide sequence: TGTGCCAGCAGCCAAGGGATCTTACAGCCCTCCTATAATTCACCCCTCCACTTT. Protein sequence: CASSQGILQPSYNSPLHF.

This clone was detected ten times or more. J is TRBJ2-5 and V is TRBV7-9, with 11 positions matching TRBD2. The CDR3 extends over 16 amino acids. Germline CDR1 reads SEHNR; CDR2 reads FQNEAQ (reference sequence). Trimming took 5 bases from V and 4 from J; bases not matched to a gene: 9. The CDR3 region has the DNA TGTGCCAGCAGCATTCTTAGCGGGGGGGCCGGAGAGACCCAGTACTTC. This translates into CASSILSGGAGETQYF.

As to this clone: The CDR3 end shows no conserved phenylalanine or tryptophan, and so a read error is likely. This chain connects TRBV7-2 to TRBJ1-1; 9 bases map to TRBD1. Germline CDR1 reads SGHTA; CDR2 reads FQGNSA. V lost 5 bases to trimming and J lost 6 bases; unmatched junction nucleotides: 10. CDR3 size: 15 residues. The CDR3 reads CASSQSGTGSPEAFS. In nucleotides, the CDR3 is TGTGCCAGCAGCCAATCCGGGACAGGGAGCCCTGAAGCTTTCTCT.